Shown below are 7 T cell receptor beta chains from a single sample sequenced in a study of blood T cell repertoires in COVID-19. Assay used: immunoSEQ multiplex PCR; TCRdb lists only in-frame clones, some missing. The table has more than 300,000 clones, 80% to 85% seen once. Input material: PBMCs or T cells enriched from blood (not recorded which). All receptors derive from a woman aged 45-60 years who had recovered from COVID-19.

The chain is built from TRBV30 and TRBJ1-2, with 7 positions matching TRBD1. This CDR3 has 14 amino acids. J gave up 4 bases and V 0 bases, and 5 bases lay outside the gene matches. Germline V gene data show CDR1 as GTSNPN and CDR2 as SVGIG (reference sequence). This CDR3 is CAWSVWRQGYGYTF. CDR3 DNA sequence: TGTGCCTGGAGTGTATGGCGACAGGGCTATGGCTACACCTTC.

The chain combines TRBV3-1 (or the pseudogene TRBV3-2) with TRBJ2-5; TRBD1 matches at 9 bases. With V trimmed by 4 bases and J by 7 bases, 7 bases remained unmatched. The CDR3 is 14 residues long. Germline CDR1 is LGHDT and CDR2 is YNNKEL (reference sequence). This chain's CDR3 is CASSLRTGEGTQYF. DNA of the CDR3: TGTGCCAGCAGCCTTCGGACAGGGGAGGGGACCCAGTACTTC.

The chain couples TRBV30 to TRBJ1-5; TRBD1 matches 8 bases. The CDR3 has 13 residues. Germline CDR1 is GTSNPN and CDR2 is SVGIG (reference sequence). Unmatched junction bases numbered 3, after V lost 3 bases and J lost 5 bases. This CDR3 is CAWSEQGDQPQHF. In DNA, the CDR3 is TGTGCCTGGAGCGAACAGGGGGATCAGCCCCAGCATTTT. Combining the CDR3 with reference TRBV30 and TRBJ1-5 gives the whole variable domain SQTIHQWPATLVQPVGSPLSLECTVEGTSNPNLYWYRQAAGRGLQLLFYSVGIGQISSEVPQNLSASRPQDRQFILSSKKLLLSDSGFYLCAWSEQGDQPQHFGDGTRLSIL.

V usage is TRBV7-9 and J usage is TRBJ1-2; D is perhaps TRBD1 (5 bases). The CDR3 totals 13 residues. Trimming pared 4 bases from V and 8 bases from J, leaving 14 bases between. Germline values: CDR1 SEHNR, CDR2 FQNEAQ (reference sequence). The chain's CDR3 is CASSSGPNRGYTF. The DNA for the CDR3 is TGTGCCAGCAGCTCAGGCCCCAACAGGGGCTACACCTTC.

The chain is built from TRBV7-2 and TRBJ1-1; possible D gene TRBD1, 5 bases. CDR1 and CDR2 from the germline V gene are SGHTA and FQGNSA. The CDR3 covers 15 residues. The germline V and J ends were trimmed by 1 base and 1 base, with 10 bases remaining between them. CDR3 bases: TGTGCCAGCAGCTTAGGGGGCAGGTGGAACACTGAAGCTTTCTTT. Translation: CASSLGGRWNTEAFF.

This rearrangement joins TRBV2 to TRBJ2-1; 8 nucleotides match TRBD2. The CDR3 is made up of 14 amino acids. The germline V gene has CDR1 SNHLY and CDR2 FYNNEI. J lost 4 bases, V lost 5 bases, and 4 bases had no gene match. CDR3 protein: CASSTLAGYNEQFF. DNA of the CDR3: TGTGCCAGCAGTACATTAGCGGGATACAATGAGCAGTTCTTC.

CDR3 amino acids: CATMGGSPKLFF. The CDR3 DNA reads TGTGCCACCATGGGGGGTTCACCAAAACTGTTTTTT. The gene calls are TRBV2 and TRBJ1-4, with D possibly being TRBD1 (5 bases). CDR3 length: 12 residues. Trimming pared 10 bases from V and 10 bases from J, leaving 16 bases between. Germline V gives CDR1 SNHLY, CDR2 FYNNEI. The whole variable domain, remainder taken from reference TRBV2 and TRBJ1-4, is EPEVTQTPSHQVTQMGQEVILRCVPISNHLYFYWYRQILGQKVEFLVSFYNNEISEKSEIFDDQFSVERPDGSNFTLKIRSTKLEDSAMYFCATMGGSPKLFFGSGTQLSVL.